This T cell receptor beta chain was retrieved from a study of beta chain features in type 1 diabetes. Sequenced material consisted of expressed TCRB transcripts (all of the isolated RNA was reverse transcribed). Data came from immunoSEQ multiplex PCR; TCRdb stores just in-frame clones and leaves some out. Counted here are 250,000 to 400,000 clones, 12% to 15% occurring once; the ten biggest clones make up 6.7%. Germline V gives CDR1 SGHVS, CDR2 FQNEAQ. CDR3 length: 13 residues. V lost 1 base to trimming and J lost 7 bases, with 10 bases between them. This clone was counted a few times. The rearrangement links TRBV7-8 to TRBJ2-5; TRBD2 might be the D (5 bases). This sequence was found in a man aged 25-45 years in good health. Material for sequencing was central memory CD4+ T cells from blood. The CDR3 sequence: CASSLDLARTQYF. The CDR3 DNA reads TGTGCCAGCAGCTTAGATCTAGCTCGGACCCAGTACTTC.